What follows are 29 T cell receptor beta chains derived from one specimen sequenced in a study of blood T cell repertoires in COVID-19. The repertoire was sequenced with immunoSEQ multiplex PCR; TCRdb's copy has only in-frame clones and lacks some. Here the sample spans some 190,000 clones, 80% being singletons. The sequenced material came from PBMCs or T cells enriched from blood (not recorded which). The receptors shown here come from a man in his 60s who had been exposed to COVID-19.

The chain has TRBV18 and TRBJ2-7; the match to TRBD2 covers 7 bases. This CDR3 contains 14 residues. V lost 0 bases, J lost 5 bases, and 4 bases stayed unmatched. Germline V gene sequence: CDR1 KGHSH, CDR2 LQKENI. The CDR3 is CASSPPGRGDEQYF. In nucleotides, the CDR3 is TGTGCCAGCTCACCACCGGGACGGGGGGACGAGCAGTACTTC.

In this sample, this clone turned up once. This chain joins TRBV19 and TRBJ2-1, with 10 bases aligning to TRBD1. Germline V gene sequence: CDR1 LNHDA, CDR2 SQIVND (reference sequence). This CDR3 comprises 14 residues. The V segment lost 9 bases and the J segment 5 bases; nucleotides outside the gene matches: 7. This chain's CDR3 is CASQPGQGHNEQFF. The CDR3, as DNA: TGTGCCAGCCAACCGGGACAGGGGCACAATGAGCAGTTCTTC.

This chain uses TRBV28 with TRBJ1-5; D is perhaps TRBD1 (6 bases). V was shortened by 5 bases and J by 0 bases, with 11 bases between the two germline ends. This CDR3 is built from 15 residues. CDR1 and CDR2 (germline): MDHEN, SYDVKM. In DNA, the CDR3 is TGTGCCAGCAGTCTGGGACACTATAGCAATCAGCCCCAGCATTTT. It encodes CASSLGHYSNQPQHF.

This chain connects TRBV5-1 to TRBJ2-1; 8 bases are shared with TRBD2. J was trimmed by 7 bases and V by 4 bases; bases with no gene match: 4. The length of the CDR3 is 13 residues. Germline-derived CDR1 and CDR2 are SGHRS and YFSETQ. CDR3 DNA sequence: TGCGCCAGCAGCCAAGCGGGAGTTAATGAGCAGTTCTTC. Translating it yields CASSQAGVNEQFF.

This sequence joins TRBV7-9 and TRBJ1-2; 8 nucleotides line up with TRBD1. V was clipped by 5 bases and J by 5 bases; unmatched bases: 13. The CDR3 covers 16 residues. In germline, CDR1 is SEHNR, CDR2 FQNEAQ (reference sequence). The CDR3 here is CASSTDRVVALYGYTF. Here the CDR3 DNA reads TGTGCCAGCAGCACGGACAGGGTAGTCGCGCTGTATGGCTACACCTTC. The full variable domain, completed using reference TRBV7-9 and TRBJ1-2, is DTGVSQNPRHKITKRGQNVTFRCDPISEHNRLYWYRQTLGQGPEFLTYFQNEAQLEKSRLLSDRFSAERPKGSFSTLEIQRTEQGDSAMYLCASSTDRVVALYGYTFGSGTRLTVV.

V usage is TRBV27 and J usage is TRBJ1-2; 7 bases agree with TRBD1. Looked up from germline, CDR1 is MNHEY and CDR2 is SMNVEV (reference sequence). V gave up 6 bases and J gave up 0 bases; unmatched junction bases: 7. This CDR3 has 15 amino acids. The CDR3 sequence is CASSLQGRANYGYTF. DNA of the CDR3: TGTGCCAGCAGCCTACAGGGGAGAGCTAACTATGGCTACACCTTC.

This chain links TRBV28 with TRBJ2-7; tentatively, D is TRBD1 (5 bases). The germline CDR1 and CDR2 sequences are MDHEN and SYDVKM. The CDR3 length is 15 residues. The V end was cut by 1 base, the J end by 3 bases, with 13 bases between. In DNA, the CDR3 is TGTGCCAGCAGTTTATACCGGTCAGGGCACTACGAGCAGTACTTC. Its protein product is CASSLYRSGHYEQYF. Together with reference TRBV28 and TRBJ2-7, the CDR3 gives the full variable domain: DVKVTQSSRYLVKRTGEKVFLECVQDMDHENMFWYRQDPGLGLRLIYFSYDVKMKEKGDIPEGYSVSREKKERFSLILESASTNQTSMYLCASSLYRSGHYEQYFGPGTRLTVT.

The rearrangement links TRBV28 to TRBJ2-1, with 13 bases aligning to TRBD2. V shed 8 bases, J shed 10 bases, and the junction held 14 bases outside the gene matches. This CDR3 has 16 residues. Germline V gives CDR1 MDHEN, CDR2 SYDVKM. The CDR3: CASPPSGLAGAGEQFF. The CDR3, as DNA: TGTGCCAGCCCCCCTTCCGGACTAGCGGGAGCTGGCGAGCAGTTCTTC.

The chain couples TRBV20-1 to TRBJ1-1; no definite D call. V dropped 3 bases and J dropped 1 base, with 15 bases sitting between them. CDR1 is DFQATT and CDR2 is SNEGSKA in the germline V gene (reference sequence). This CDR3 has 15 amino acids. CDR3 bases: TGCAGTGCTAGTTTGGTTGGGCCTACGAACACTGAAGCTTTCTTT. Amino acid sequence: CSASLVGPTNTEAFF.

This clone occurred once. This rearrangement joins TRBV14 to TRBJ2-7; 8 bases are shared with TRBD2. In germline, CDR1 is SGHDN, CDR2 FVKESK. With V trimmed by 1 base and J by 0 bases, 8 bases remained unmatched. This CDR3 spans 17 amino acids. CDR3 amino acids: CASSQGILRGGSYEQYF. The CDR3 nucleotides read TGTGCCAGCAGCCAAGGAATTCTCCGGGGGGGCTCCTACGAGCAGTACTTC.

This clone has only a few counts. A much larger clone sits a single nucleotide away, making a read error possible. Other DNA sequences in the same sample also yield this CDR3. The rearrangement links TRBV11-3 to TRBJ2-3; D remains unclear. Trimming cost V 0 bases and J 5 bases, with 6 bases left between them. This CDR3 contains 13 residues. Germline V CDR1 and CDR2: SGHNT, YENEEA. In DNA form, the CDR3 reads TGTGCCAGCAGCTTAGATCCCGTAGATACGCAGTATTTT. Its translation: CASSLDPVDTQYF.

The J gene is TRBJ2-3, the V gene TRBV24-1; 12 bases match TRBD1. CDR3 length: 18 amino acids. J gave up 6 bases and V 3 bases, and 12 bases lay outside the gene matches. Germline V gene data show CDR1 as KGHDR and CDR2 as SFDVKD. CDR3 coding DNA: TGTGCCACCAGTGATCGGACGGGACAGGGGGCGCATTGGGATACGCAGTATTTT. This translates into CATSDRTGQGAHWDTQYF.

The rearrangement uses TRBV9 and TRBJ2-7; TRBD1 agrees at 11 bases. Germline V gene sequence: CDR1 SGDLS, CDR2 YYNGEE. The length of the CDR3 is 15 residues. With V trimmed by 0 bases and J by 4 bases, 3 bases remained unmatched. The CDR3 coding sequence is TGTGCCAGCAGCGTAGAGGGGACAGGGGGTTACGAGCAGTACTTC. This translates into CASSVEGTGGYEQYF.

The chain has TRBV7-2 and TRBJ2-7, with 11 positions matching TRBD2. The V gene's germline CDR1 is SGHTA and CDR2 FQGNSA. The junction had 8 bases not matched to a gene; V was cut back by 2 bases and J by 5 bases. The CDR3 totals 16 residues. For the CDR3, the DNA is TGTGCCAGCAGCTTATCGGTAGCGGGAGGGCCACACGAGCAGTACTTC. This translates into CASSLSVAGGPHEQYF.

The rearrangement uses TRBV28 and TRBJ1-5, with TRBD1 matching over 9 bases. The junction had 4 bases not matched to a gene; V was cut back by 8 bases and J by 5 bases. This CDR3 spans 13 amino acids. Germline V lookup: CDR1 MDHEN, CDR2 SYDVKM. CDR3 coding DNA: TGTGCCAGCCTCCGGGACAGGGATCAGCCCCAGCATTTT. Translated: CASLRDRDQPQHF. The full variable domain, rest sourced from reference TRBV28 and TRBJ1-5, is DVKVTQSSRYLVKRTGEKVFLECVQDMDHENMFWYRQDPGLGLRLIYFSYDVKMKEKGDIPEGYSVSREKKERFSLILESASTNQTSMYLCASLRDRDQPQHFGDGTRLSIL.

The chain couples TRBV19 to TRBJ1-5; D is uncertain. The length of the CDR3 is 15 residues. Per germline, CDR1 LNHDA and CDR2 SQIVND (reference sequence). Trimming took 3 bases from V and 6 from J, leaving 15 bases between them. The CDR3 sequence is CASSILGRTGQPQHF. CDR3 coding DNA: TGTGCCAGTAGTATCCTCGGGAGAACTGGTCAGCCCCAGCATTTT.

The genes are TRBV7-8 and TRBJ2-7; 9 nucleotides agree with TRBD1. The germline V gene encodes CDR1 SGHVS and CDR2 FQNEAQ. The V and J ends lost 5 bases and 4 bases, in that order; junction bases with no gene match: 12. CDR3 length: 16 amino acids. As DNA, the CDR3 is TGTGCCAGCAGCCACACCCGGGGACAGGGTCTTTACGAGCAGTACTTC. Its translation: CASSHTRGQGLYEQYF.

This clone was recorded only once. V gene TRBV5-1 combines with J gene TRBJ2-5, with 11 positions matching TRBD2. CDR1 and CDR2 from the germline V gene are SGHRS and YFSETQ. This CDR3 comprises 15 residues. Trimming removed 6 bases from V and 1 base from J; junction bases left unmatched: 5. CDR3 DNA: TGCGCCAGCACCCTGGGGACTAGCGGCCAAGAGACCCAGTACTTC. Translation: CASTLGTSGQETQYF.

This clone was seen only a few times. The genes are TRBV7-8 and TRBJ1-3; D is uncertain. CDR3 size: 14 residues. V lost 5 bases, J lost 0 bases, and 8 bases lay in between. Looked up from germline, CDR1 is SGHVS and CDR2 is FQNEAQ. CDR3 sequence (DNA): TGTGCCAGCAGCCCCAGCGGCTCTGGAAACACCATATATTTT. It yields the protein CASSPSGSGNTIYF.

The chain combines TRBV5-1 with TRBJ1-1, with D maybe TRBD1 (6 bases). This CDR3 contains 13 residues. Trimming shortened V by 0 bases and J by 8 bases, and 11 bases separated the two germline ends. Per germline, CDR1 SGHRS and CDR2 YFSETQ. CDR3 residues: CASSLDRVSEAFF. The CDR3 bases are TGCGCCAGCAGCTTGGACAGGGTATCGGAAGCTTTCTTT.

J is TRBJ1-2 and V is TRBV6-2 or TRBV6-3, with 11 bases identical to TRBD1. The junction had 5 bases not matched to a gene; V was cut back by 2 bases and J by 0 bases. Germline values: CDR1 MNHEY, CDR2 SVGEGT. There are 17 residues in the CDR3. In DNA, the CDR3 is TGTGCCAGCAGTTACCCGGGACAGGGGGTCCCTAACTATGGCTACACCTTC. Translation gives CASSYPGQGVPNYGYTF.

This rearrangement joins TRBV19 to TRBJ1-1; TRBD1 matches 7 bases. The CDR3 spans 16 residues. J gave up 0 bases and V 9 bases, and 13 bases lay outside the gene matches. Germline loops: CDR1 LNHDA, CDR2 SQIVND (reference sequence). CDR3 sequence reads: CASRTIRTGLNTEAFF. The CDR3 coding sequence is TGTGCCAGCAGAACCATACGGACAGGTTTGAACACTGAAGCTTTCTTT.

This chain uses TRBV6-5 with TRBJ1-5; TRBD1 matches at 9 bases. Germline V gene lookup returns CDR1 MNHEY and CDR2 SVGAGI. Trimming at V came to 6 bases and at J to 4 bases, leaving 7 bases not matched to a gene. This CDR3 is built from 15 residues. The CDR3 loop reads CASSPTGGLNQPQHF. The DNA of the CDR3 is TGTGCCAGCAGCCCAACAGGGGGCTTGAATCAGCCCCAGCATTTT.

V and J are TRBV7-2 and TRBJ2-2; 8 bases match TRBD1. CDR1 SGHTA and CDR2 FQGNSA come from the germline V gene. This CDR3 comprises 16 residues. V was pared by 5 bases and J by 5 bases, with 10 bases of the junction left unmatched. CDR3 residues: CASSPSGRQGTGELFF. The DNA for the CDR3 is TGTGCCAGCAGCCCCTCCGGGAGACAGGGGACCGGGGAGCTGTTTTTT. The variable domain in full, with the rest retrieved from reference TRBV7-2 and TRBJ2-2, is GAGVSQSPSNKVTEKGKDVELRCDPISGHTALYWYRQSLGQGLEFLIYFQGNSAPDKSGLPSDRFSAERTGGSVSTLTIQRTQQEDSAVYLCASSPSGRQGTGELFFGEGSRLTVL.

The rearrangement links TRBV27 to TRBJ1-3, with a possible D match to TRBD1 (5 bases). The germline gives CDR1 MNHEY, CDR2 SMNVEV (reference sequence). Trimming stripped 5 bases from V and 0 bases from J, with 17 bases between. The CDR3 loop spans 17 amino acids. The CDR3 DNA reads TGTGCCAGCAGTCCCCTCCGGGGGGGGACCTCTGGAAACACCATATATTTT. Its protein product is CASSPLRGGTSGNTIYF.

This clone appeared a single time. The chain carries TRBV5-1 and TRBJ2-7; 13 bases agree with TRBD2. With 4 bases clipped from V and 6 bases from J, the junction kept 7 bases outside the gene matches. This CDR3 is 15 amino acids long. Germline CDR1 is SGHRS and CDR2 is YFSETQ. CDR3 sequence (DNA): TGCGCCAGCAGCCCAGATACTAGCGGGAGGGCCGAGCAGTACTTC. Protein sequence: CASSPDTSGRAEQYF.

The chain carries TRBV5-1 and TRBJ2-2; 8 positions agree with TRBD1. CDR1 is SGHRS, CDR2 YFSETQ, per germline. The CDR3 extends over 16 amino acids. V shed 0 bases and J 1 base; nucleotides not matched to a gene: 2. CDR3 coding DNA: TGCGCCAGCAGCTTGGCCGGGACAGGGAACACCGGGGAGCTGTTTTTT. The encoded protein is CASSLAGTGNTGELFF. The variable domain in full, completed from reference TRBV5-1 and TRBJ2-2, reads KAGVTQTPRYLIKTRGQQVTLSCSPISGHRSVSWYQQTPGQGLQFLFEYFSETQRNKGNFPGRFSGRQFSNSRSEMNVSTLELGDSALYLCASSLAGTGNTGELFFGEGSRLTVL.

J is TRBJ2-7 and V is TRBV6-5; no definite D call. V lost 6 bases, J lost 3 bases, and 12 bases lay in between. Germline loops: CDR1 MNHEY, CDR2 SVGAGI. The CDR3 has 13 residues. The CDR3 reads CASSQTHGYEQYF. DNA of the CDR3: TGTGCCAGCAGCCAGACACACGGCTACGAGCAGTACTTC.

This chain links TRBV12-3 or TRBV12-4 with TRBJ1-4, with D perhaps TRBD1 (5 bases). Trimming took off 3 bases at V and 7 bases at J, with 9 bases between the two ends. This CDR3 spans 13 amino acids. CDR3 region: CASSLGQVEKLFF. The CDR3 DNA reads TGTGCCAGCAGTTTGGGGCAGGTTGAAAAACTGTTTTTT.